The sequence of this T cell receptor beta chain was determined in a study of T cell clonotyping in hematopoietic cell transplantation. The CDR3 is 13 residues long. Germline CDR1 SGHAT, CDR2 FQNNGV. Trimming pared 5 bases from V and 1 base from J, leaving 8 bases between. Some clones are missing from TCRdb's copy, which holds only in-frame ones; the method was immunoSEQ multiplex PCR. The data show around 15,000 clones, about 85% seen once. This specimen consisted of PBMCs, obtained 100 days after allogeneic stem cell transplant. This chain links TRBV11-2 with TRBJ1-2; D gene ambiguous. The source of this sequence is a male patient aged 55 to 70 who had an allogeneic stem cell transplant from a related donor, so the T cells may come from the graft donor. Some clones in this sample may be carry-over from other donors' samples. The CDR3 here is CASSPDNNYGYTF. The DNA for the CDR3 is TGTGCCAGCAGCCCTGACAATAACTATGGCTACACCTTC.